These T cell receptor beta chains were read from a single sample in a study of T cells in Graves' hyperthyroidism and ophthalmopathy. MiXCR was run by TCRdb on the multiplex PCR reads, yielding one entry per CDR3 protein. The sample holds 300,000 to 500,000 distinct CDR3 sequences, over 13% seen once. The sequenced material came from blood. The receptors were gathered from a man in his fifties with Graves' ophthalmopathy. Each CDR3 is given with its conserved first and last residue. D genes are given only for firm matches. Only some rows state a clone size, as once, few, many or a class for expanded clones.

J gene	clone size	V gene	D gene	CDR3 protein	CDR3 DNA
TRBJ1-1	many	TRBV30	.	CAWSGQVNTEAFF	TGTGCCTGGAGTGGACAGGTGAACACTGAAGCTTTCTTT
TRBJ2-3	many	TRBV5-1	.	CASSPRVAEDTQYF	TGCGCCAGCAGCCCCCGGGTAGCGGAAGATACGCAGTATTTT
TRBJ2-6	few	TRBV5-1	.	CASTMGDTNSGANVLTF	TGCGCCAGCACCATGGGGGACACCAACTCTGGGGCCAACGTCCTGACTTTC
TRBJ2-1	.	TRBV15	TRBD1	CATSSPSRQGNNEQFF	TGTGCCACCAGCAGCCCCTCCAGACAGGGGAACAATGAGCAGTTCTTC
TRBJ1-5	few	TRBV6-1	TRBD1	CAGRQGGSQPQHF	TGTGCCGGGCGACAGGGGGGCTCTCAGCCCCAGCATTTT
TRBJ2-2	many	TRBV5-1	TRBD2	CASSLSKGLAGVTGELFF	TGCGCCAGCAGCTTATCCAAGGGACTAGCGGGAGTTACCGGGGAGCTGTTTTTT
TRBJ2-7	many	TRBV11-3	TRBD2	CASSLALAVGVREQYF	TGTGCCAGCAGCTTAGCACTAGCGGTAGGCGTCCGCGAGCAGTACTTC
TRBJ2-5	many	TRBV6-6	TRBD1	CASSYSRRGETQYF	TGTGCCAGCAGTTACTCGCGCAGGGGGGAGACCCAGTACTTC
TRBJ2-7	.	TRBV20-1	TRBD2	CSARRTSGYYEQYF	TGCAGTGCTAGGAGGACTAGCGGCTACTACGAGCAGTACTTC
TRBJ2-7	many	TRBV20-1	TRBD1	CSGRQGYEQYF	TGCAGTGGTCGACAGGGTTACGAGCAGTACTTC
TRBJ2-7	.	TRBV4-2	.	CASSQDPPGVGYEQYF	TGTGCCAGCAGCCAAGATCCGCCGGGAGTAGGCTACGAGCAGTACTTC
TRBJ2-5	.	TRBV14	.	CASSWGPQETQYF	TGTGCCAGCAGCTGGGGTCCACAAGAGACCCAGTACTTC
TRBJ2-7	.	TRBV6-1	.	CASSQRTAYEQYF	TGTGCCAGCAGCCAAAGGACAGCCTACGAGCAGTACTTC
TRBJ2-7	many	TRBV20-1	TRBD2	CSARVGTVGLAQYEQYF	TGCAGTGCTAGAGTAGGTACCGTCGGACTAGCGCAATACGAGCAGTACTTC
TRBJ2-7	many	TRBV3-1	.	CASSHRDNQYYEQYF	TGTGCCAGCAGCCATCGGGACAATCAATACTACGAGCAGTACTTC
TRBJ1-2	many	TRBV6-1	TRBD1	CASSERTGSLSNYGYTF	TGTGCCAGCAGTGAGCGGACAGGGAGTTTAAGTAACTATGGCTACACCTTC
TRBJ2-1	.	TRBV19	.	CASRLTERNEQFF	TGTGCCAGTAGGCTAACGGAACGTAATGAGCAGTTCTTC
TRBJ1-1	many	TRBV11-3	.	CASSLRGELNTEAFF	TGTGCCAGCAGCTTGCGGGGGGAGCTGAACACTGAAGCTTTCTTT
TRBJ1-2	many	TRBV3-1	.	CASSQRPTERYGYTF	TGTGCCAGCAGCCAGCGGCCCACAGAGAGATATGGCTACACCTTC
TRBJ2-7	many	TRBV3-1	.	CASRQTGQDEQYF	TGTGCCAGCAGACAGACAGGACAAGACGAGCAGTACTTC
TRBJ2-1	many	TRBV28	.	CASSFSGAGLGEQFF	TGTGCCAGCAGTTTTTCCGGGGCAGGCCTAGGGGAGCAGTTCTTC
TRBJ2-7	.	TRBV28	TRBD2	CASSLASGTSYEQYF	TGTGCCAGCAGTTTAGCTAGCGGGACAAGCTACGAGCAGTACTTC
TRBJ2-3	.	TRBV3-1	TRBD2	CASSQRAGAGEADTQYF	TGTGCCAGCAGCCAAAGAGCGGGGGCGGGAGAGGCAGATACGCAGTATTTT
TRBJ1-3	few	TRBV7-9	.	CASYRVSGLLGSGNTIYF	TGTGCCAGCTACCGGGTCTCGGGCCTGCTCGGCTCTGGAAACACCATATATTTT
TRBJ1-1	many	TRBV2	TRBD1	CASTRTGARGTEAFF	TGTGCCAGCACTAGGACAGGGGCGAGGGGTACTGAAGCTTTCTTT
TRBJ2-5	few	TRBV29-1	TRBD1	CSVEGQGFSPWETQYF	TGCAGCGTTGAAGGACAGGGGTTTTCGCCATGGGAGACCCAGTACTTC
TRBJ2-1	few	TRBV29-1	TRBD1	CSVETTGGTDEQFF	TGCAGCGTTGAAACGACAGGGGGGACGGATGAGCAGTTCTTC
TRBJ2-1	.	TRBV2	TRBD2	CASGTSGHNEQFF	TGTGCCAGCGGGACTAGCGGGCACAATGAGCAGTTCTTC
TRBJ2-3	many	TRBV9	TRBD2	CASSPGVAGVADTQYF	TGTGCCAGCAGCCCGGGGGTAGCGGGAGTCGCGGATACGCAGTATTTT
TRBJ2-1	many	TRBV11-2	TRBD2	CASSWRSGRTYNEQFF	TGTGCCAGCAGCTGGAGAAGCGGGAGAACCTACAATGAGCAGTTCTTC
TRBJ2-3	many	TRBV3-1	TRBD2	CASSPSSGRRDTQYF	TGTGCCAGCAGCCCTTCTAGCGGGAGGAGGGATACGCAGTATTTT
TRBJ2-3	.	TRBV19	.	CASSESTDTQYF	TGTGCCAGTAGTGAGAGCACAGATACGCAGTATTTT